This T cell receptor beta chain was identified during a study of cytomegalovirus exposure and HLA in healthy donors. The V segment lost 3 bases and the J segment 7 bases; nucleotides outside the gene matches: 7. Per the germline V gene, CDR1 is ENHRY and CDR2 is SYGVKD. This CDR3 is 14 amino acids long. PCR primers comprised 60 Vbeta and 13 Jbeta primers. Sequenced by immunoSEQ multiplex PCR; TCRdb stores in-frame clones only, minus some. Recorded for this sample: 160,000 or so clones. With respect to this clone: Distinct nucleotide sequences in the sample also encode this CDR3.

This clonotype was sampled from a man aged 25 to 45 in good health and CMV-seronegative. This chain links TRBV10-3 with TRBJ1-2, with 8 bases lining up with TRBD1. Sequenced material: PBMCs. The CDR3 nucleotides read TGTGCCATCAGTGACCCGGACAGGGAGGCTGGCTACACCTTC. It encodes CAISDPDREAGYTF.